This T cell receptor beta chain derives from a study of T cells after yellow fever vaccination (dated by TCRdb to between 2017 and 2020). In terms of the full investigation: The SMART-Seq v4 Ultra Low Input RNA kit was used to prepare libraries from fractions with low cell numbers. The cohort comprised two healthy male donors, one aged 18 to 29 and one aged 30 to 40 years. Blood was collected at multiple timepoints before and after primary and secondary immunization, and bulk PBMC replicates and cell subsets were isolated. To follow T-cell clones before and after both primary and booster YFV17D yellow fever vaccination, bulk TCR alpha and beta repertoires underwent longitudinal sequencing.

The research as a whole found: FACS-sorted repertoires could contain abundant contaminating clonotypes from the bulk population, so computational filtering was required. A small fraction of clonotypes showed up in both the CD4 and CD8 compartments, probably as a result of convergent recombination. Most clones expanded after primary vaccination (approximately 95% of CD4 and roughly 90% of CD8) were re-detected after the booster, suggesting that broad memory maintenance occurred. Only a couple of donors were included in the study, so the extent to which the findings can be generalized is limited. Compared with the primary T-cell response, the secondary T-cell response was weaker but faster, peaking on day 5 rather than day 15.

The CDR3 contains 13 residues, cysteine and phenylalanine counted. Only the CDR3 portion is preserved as DNA: 39 bases, with reading frame beginning at the first base. Deletion took 2 bases off V and 7 bases off J, with a span of 11 bases between the germline ends. Taken from the germline V gene, the CDR1 and CDR2 loops are SGHTA and FQGNSA. TCRdb lists the instrument as Illumina NovaSeq 6000. Synthesis of TCR cDNA relied on 5'RACE template switching, a step that introduced a universal primer site along with unique molecular identifiers. Priming of cDNA synthesis was performed from both the TCR alpha and TCR beta constant segments. Library amplification used two PCR steps, and the second PCR step added sample barcodes and sequencing adapters. Sequencing of libraries was done on Illumina HiSeq 2500 (2x100 bp) or NovaSeq (2x150 bp). In the authors' own workflow: Demultiplexing of reads and collapsing into UMI consensus sequences were performed with MIGEC, and V(D)J alignment was carried out with MiXCR. Clonotypes responding to the vaccine were identified with edgeR on replicate PBMC samples, with the criteria of FDR below 0.01 and a log2 fold change above 5 up to day 15. Each bulk clonotype received a CD4 or CD8 identity based on whether the sequenced CD4 or CD8 repertoire contained that clonotype at higher abundance. TCRdb took the public reads, trimmed them with fastp at Q25, ran MiXCR for clone calling and kept in-frame beta chains. CDR3 protein duplicates are merged, each entry listing the most common genes and DNA. TCRdb, not the authors, supplied the V and J calls. This sample holds over 250,000 distinct CDR3 sequences; over 3.5% were observed only once. The top ten clones comprise around 23% of the sample.

In this sample, this clonotype turned up many times. This clone's antigen is unknown. Qualities for individual bases were not recorded, and no much larger clone is one base off. The intended sense of this specimen's treatment or condition label: live attenuated yellow fever vaccine strain. At each blood-draw timepoint, two biological replicates of bulk PBMCs were collected. A standard Ficoll-Paque protocol was used to isolate PBMCs from peripheral blood. RNA was extracted with TriZol from bulk PBMCs, CD4 and CD8 fractions, and dextramer-positive and dextramer-negative fractions. The rearranged chain carries TRBV7-2 and TRBJ1-2, with the D gene not confidently named. The clonotype was recovered from a man younger than 35 who received the YFV17D yellow fever vaccine. The sequenced sample was PBMCs, obtained 5 days after the yellow fever booster vaccination. The nucleotide sequence reads TGTGCCAGCAGCTTAAGTGAATGGAGTGGCTACACCTTC. This sequence encodes CASSLSEWSGYTF. With the portions outside the CDR3 filled from the reference TRBV7-2 and TRBJ1-2 genes, the complete variable region becomes GAGVSQSPSNKVTEKGKDVELRCDPISGHTALYWYRQSLGQGLEFLIYFQGNSAPDKSGLPSDRFSAERTGGSVSTLTIQRTQQEDSAVYLCASSLSEWSGYTFGSGTRLTVV.